This record covers a single T cell receptor beta chain. This clone was found a few times. What antigen it recognizes has not been identified. No base qualities exist here, and no much larger clone lies one base off it. The sample belongs to a study of cytomegalovirus exposure and HLA in healthy donors (dated by TCRdb to the late 2010s). At the level of the whole study: An earlier analysis of approximately 640 of the donors reported about 290 Gb of sequence data and around 110 million unique TCR beta sequences from approximately 180 million T cells. About 280 gigabases of sequencing data and 91 million or so unique TCR sequences made up an early release that covered over 550 HLA-typed donors. The genetic ancestry cluster associated with self-reported Caucasian donors included roughly four fifths of the roughly 400 genotyped donors. The aim of the study was to test whether cataloging public T cell receptors could identify signatures of past pathogen exposure. Using immunosequencing, the study profiled T cell repertoires from fewer than 850 subjects and related those repertoires to cytomegalovirus serostatus. Along with the approximately 700-subject first cohort, a separate validation cohort of over a hundred different subjects was used. To predict cytomegalovirus infection status, the study combined high-throughput TCR immunosequencing, statistical association of individual TCRs with disease status, and machine learning. In a later analysis, previously published TCR beta repertoires from more than 500 donors were re-analyzed and high-resolution HLA genotyping was added so that TCR occurrence patterns could be studied. The later analysis used no new phenotypic data to find candidate immune exposures, relying instead on TCR beta sequences and their occurrence across donors. In an earlier analysis of roughly 580 of the donors, high-throughput TCR beta sequencing was used to judge whether each TCR beta V gene segment behaved as functional or pseudogenic. Donor age, sex, ethnicity and CMV serostatus were compiled alongside the repertoire data. Genome-wide SNP genotypes for about 60% of the roughly 670 donors were used in a later genetic analysis, which treated that subset as a discovery cohort. All discovery cohort repertoires had been generated using a single sequencing platform. Class I and class II HLA loci were covered by the typing at four-digit resolution. The number of typed donors differed by locus: about 620-640 for A, B, C, DRB1 and DQB1; 522 for DQA1; around 610 for DPA1; and around 450 for DPB1. Five DR-DQ haplotypes were handled as single units for association and clustering, since linkage in the cohort was strong. Among roughly 400 genotyped donors of the cohort, an average of approximately 240,000 unique TCR beta nucleotide sequences was sequenced per donor, of which about 18% were non-productive.

Results and caveats for the whole study, not just this receptor: Because HLA typing was missing for some donors at each locus, association tests included only the typed subset. Some 16 rarely observed V segments, including chromosome 9 orphons, were excluded from the earlier analysis of a few hundred of the donors because counts were too low. Three of the identified cytomegalovirus-associated TCR beta chains were confirmed in vitro to be specific for cytomegalovirus antigens. The 87-base-pair reads could not distinguish some IMGT-functional V segments, including TRBV6-2 and TRBV6-3, so those segments were excluded. A further reported finding was that TCR beta sequences accurately predicted the HLA-A and HLA-B alleles for most subjects in the first cohort. In an earlier analysis of roughly 500 of the donors, most TCR beta V segments appeared in productive rearrangements about 87% or about 30% of the time, broadly matching IMGT annotations. Most TCR sequences were observed very rarely across donors, whereas some public TCRs were present in many individuals. In a later analysis, most CMV-associated TCR beta chains were found to appear HLA-restricted, with HLA associations seemingly driven largely by CMV exposure. The cohort was sequenced for TCR beta chains only, and without alpha or paired-chain data the features that could be detected were limited. A later genetic analysis associated a missense DCLRE1C variant with V-gene and J-gene trimming of TCR beta chains, and an independent cohort replicated the association. Correlated functional status among segregating V segments might reflect linkage disequilibrium, but an unknown experimental factor could not be ruled out. According to the authors, the approach could potentially be generalized to other disease states and immunological phenotypes. According to a later analysis, TCR association rates differed among HLA loci, with DRB1 alleles showing the most associated TCRs and HLA-C alleles showing the fewest. The study listed approximately 160 TCR beta chains as associated with cytomegalovirus. The sequencing pipeline was judged likely to have produced a cluster of highly shared sequence variants as a technical artifact. Immune exposure information for the cohort was limited to CMV serostatus. The presence/absence analyses assumed that sequencing depth was roughly uniform across donors, and that assumption may not be true. At a false discovery rate of 0.05, a later analysis linked roughly 17,000 TCR beta sequences to specific HLA alleles. In a later genetic analysis, fewer N-insertions in productive TCRs were reported among donors in an Asian-associated ancestry cluster than the roughly 700-donor mean. In a later analysis, HLA-associated TCR beta chains were found to be more clonally expanded and to have lower generation probabilities than equally common non-associated chains. The classifier was reported to diagnose cytomegalovirus status with high specificity and sensitivity in both the original and validation cohorts. Assigning TCR associations to individual alleles was difficult when HLA alleles, especially DR and DQ, strongly co-occurred. A later analysis reported that several top co-occurrence clusters appeared linked to parvovirus B19, influenza, CMV and Epstein-Barr virus.

The germline V gene encodes CDR1 SNHLY and CDR2 FYNNEI. Including the terminal cysteine and phenylalanine, the CDR3 comprises 12 residues. Only the CDR3 DNA stays, 36 bases, in frame from base 1. V is reduced by 6 bases and J by 5 bases, leaving a spacing of 7 bases between them. Library generation was performed with the immunoSEQ multiplex PCR assay. For the multiplex PCR, a mixture combining 60 forward primers for TCR Vbeta segments and 13 reverse primers for TCR Jbeta segments was used. The CDR3 region of rearranged TCR beta genes was amplified from genomic DNA by a multiplex PCR assay. Amplified TCR beta libraries were sequenced as 87-base-pair reads on the Illumina HiSeq System. Concerning the study's data processing: A later analysis tallied around 80 million unique TCR beta chains across the 600 to 700 repertoires, and roughly 11 million of those chains were shared by two or more donors. Raw reads were error-corrected and collapsed into unique sequences by a nearest-neighbor algorithm in which closely related sequences were merged to remove PCR and sequencing errors. Alignment of CDR3 sequences to IMGT reference sequences was used to assign V, D and J gene segments. For a sequence to be retained, at least a six-nucleotide match to both a V gene segment and a J gene segment was required. A rearrangement was called productive if the CDR3 had no stop codons and remained in frame with V and J, and every other rearrangement was called non-productive. CDR3 was defined according to IMGT convention as the region running from the second conserved V-encoded cysteine to the conserved J-encoded phenylalanine. Sequences without an unambiguous match to a single V gene segment were excluded from the earlier analysis of 500 to 700 of the donors. An earlier analysis of a few hundred of the donors called V segments functional above 56.7% productive rearrangements and segregating when the between-donor standard deviation exceeded 5%. To diagnose cytomegalovirus status from the catalog of TCR beta chain sequences, a statistical classification framework was built. In a later analysis, V and J genes were assigned by comparing TCR nucleotide sequences against IMGT/GENE-DB human TR gene sequences. Using the TCRdist pipeline, a later analysis assigned CDR3 sequences along with most-parsimonious VDJ recombination scenarios. In a later analysis, each TCR beta chain was defined by its CDR3 amino acid sequence together with its V-gene family, and reads lacking a unique V-gene family were excluded. As a way to deal with suspected cross-contamination and a sequencing artifact, a later analysis dropped nearly 600 nucleotide sequences that were highly shared and had low generation probability. For each public chain, a later analysis derived a clonal expansion index from normalized ranks of inferred template counts within each repertoire. In a later analysis, generation probabilities were computed with a VDJ recombination model fitted to out-of-frame rearrangements, and the resulting probabilities were checked against IGoR. Hypergeometric tests were used in a later analysis to score TCR-TCR, TCR-HLA and TCR-CMV co-occurrence, with a repertoire-size bias correction applied to the TCR pairs. To estimate false discovery rates, a later analysis permuted the HLA or CMV assignments 20 times. In a later analysis, co-occurring TCRs were grouped with DBSCAN, and TCRdist sequence similarity was added when clustering was performed within HLA-allele-positive subsets. Repertoires with fewer than 30,000 or more than 120,000 public chains, plus five repertoires with anomalous nucleotide sharing, were excluded from co-occurrence clustering. Sourced from immuneACCESS, this table was stored by TCRdb with only in-frame sequences that have V and J called. A share of the clones is absent; for the studies checked, an unresolved V gene accounts for under half, and the remainder has no known explanation. V and J calls and clone size are those listed in that table; D and trimming were worked out from the DNA. The sample table shows around 95,000 clones, and around 74% are seen once. The biggest ten clones account for roughly 9.1% of the sample.

In total, about 650 healthy bone marrow donors made up the cohort. All cohort members were sampled while nominally healthy, although unrecorded immune exposures were likely present. The donor tested CMV seropositive, placing the donor among the approximately 290 seropositive members of the cohort. A peripheral blood sample was collected from each donor, and TCR beta sequencing was performed on peripheral blood mononuclear cells. The Qiagen DNeasy Blood Extraction Kit was used to extract genomic DNA from the blood cell samples. The source is a man between 25 and 39 years old in good health and CMV-seropositive. The V and J genes are TRBV2 and TRBJ2-2; no confident D gene assignment can be made. Sequenced input: PBMCs. The sequence in DNA is TGTGCCAGCAGAAGAGTAACCGGGGAGCTGTTTTTT. Translated, it gives CASRRVTGELFF.